One sample yielded the 7 T cell receptor beta chains listed below, sequenced in a study of graft-versus-host responses after intestinal transplantation (dated by TCRdb to about 2021). The library was obtained by the immunoSEQ multiplex PCR assay. TCRdb holds this immuneACCESS table with in-frame rearrangements only. Some clones are missing; in checked studies, unresolved V genes explain under half, and the rest has no known cause. Recorded for this sample are about 99,000 clones; around 90% of them occurred a single time. The ten most abundant clones make up around 0.07% of the sample. Antigens of these TCRs are unknown. The time point label corresponds to: cells obtained before transplantation from donor or recipient. Sequences were derived from unstimulated CD8+ T cells sorted from spleen or lymph node cells, sampled before transplant. The receptors were gathered from a human donor who was the organ donor for an intestinal transplant.

V gene TRBV13 combines with J gene TRBJ2-7; the match to TRBD2 covers 7 bases. The germline V gene has CDR1 PRHDT and CDR2 FYEKMQ (reference sequence). The CDR3 loop spans 14 amino acids. The ends lost 3 bases at V and 2 bases at J; junction bases unmatched: 4. The DNA of the CDR3 is TGTGCCAGCAGCTTTGGCGGGAGTACCTACGAGCAGTACTTC. It codes for CASSFGGSTYEQYF.

The chain uses TRBV27 and TRBJ2-1, with 16 bases aligning to TRBD2. Looked up from germline, CDR1 is MNHEY and CDR2 is SMNVEV (reference sequence). The CDR3 extends over 17 amino acids. V shed 6 bases and J 9 bases; nucleotides not matched to a gene: 11. This CDR3 reads CASSQQGTSGREGEQFF. CDR3 nucleotide sequence: TGTGCCAGCAGCCAACAGGGGACTAGCGGGAGGGAGGGTGAGCAGTTCTTC.

The chain combines TRBV27 with TRBJ1-6; tentative D call: TRBD1 (6 bases). V was shortened by 3 bases and J by 7 bases, with 7 bases between the two germline ends. In germline, CDR1 is MNHEY, CDR2 SMNVEV (reference sequence). The CDR3 extends over 13 amino acids. DNA for the CDR3: TGTGCCAGCAGTTTTAGGGGGAATTCACCCCTCCACTTT. Translated: CASSFRGNSPLHF.

The chain is built from TRBV13 and TRBJ1-2; D remains ambiguous. This CDR3 contains 14 residues. The germline V gene has CDR1 PRHDT and CDR2 FYEKMQ (reference sequence). Trimming removed 3 bases from V and 0 bases from J, with 8 bases in between. The chain's CDR3 is CASSFQATNYGYTF. CDR3 DNA sequence: TGTGCCAGCAGCTTTCAGGCCACTAACTATGGCTACACCTTC.

The chain recombines TRBV5-4 with TRBJ2-7; 9 bases are shared with TRBD2. The junction had 2 bases not matched to a gene; V was cut back by 5 bases and J by 2 bases. The germline V gene encodes CDR1 SGHNT and CDR2 YYREEE (reference sequence). The CDR3 is made up of 13 amino acids. CDR3 residues: CASRPSGTYEQYF. The CDR3 coding sequence is TGTGCCAGCAGACCTAGCGGGACCTACGAGCAGTACTTC.

The DNA of the CDR3 is TGTGCCAGCAGACGGGGGGCAGACTACGAGCAGTACTTC. Translation: CASRRGADYEQYF. The chain is built from TRBV27 and TRBJ2-7, with TRBD2 as a possible D gene (7 bases). The length of the CDR3 is 13 residues. Trimming took off 6 bases at V and 3 bases at J, with 12 bases between the two ends. Germline CDR1 and CDR2: MNHEY and SMNVEV (reference sequence).

This chain connects TRBV9 to TRBJ2-1, with D possibly TRBD2 on 6 matching bases. The CDR3 length is 15 residues. The ends were cut back, 3 bases at V and 10 bases at J, with 20 bases in the middle. The germline V gene has CDR1 SGDLS and CDR2 YYNGEE. The CDR3 DNA is TGTGCCAGCAGCGCCGGGACTGTCTCTTCCGAGGAGCAGTTCTTC. This encodes CASSAGTVSSEEQFF.